This passage covers 19 T cell receptor beta chains from one sample sequenced in a study of T cells in Graves' hyperthyroidism and ophthalmopathy. Amplification yielded TCR beta CDR3 regions, with RNA transcripts as the source. HTBI primers were used for first-round RT-PCR of the TCR CDR3. TCRdb reprocessed the multiplex PCR reads via MiXCR and lists one record per CDR3 protein. The repertoire holds 380,000 or so distinct CDR3 sequences, with about 15% as singletons. Sequences were obtained from blood. Receptors were obtained from a woman in her twenties or thirties with Graves' hyperthyroidism.

The chain has TRBV6-2 or TRBV6-3 and TRBJ2-7; D is unresolved. The CDR3 has 14 amino acids. Trimming removed 9 bases from V and 0 bases from J, with 15 bases in between. Germline values: CDR1 MNHEY, CDR2 SVGEGT. CDR3 nucleotide sequence: TGTGCCAGTAGATACGACGGTAGCTCCTACGAGCAGTACTTC. This encodes CASRYDGSSYEQYF.

The chain recombines TRBV6-2 or TRBV6-3 with TRBJ1-5; D gene ambiguous. The CDR3 is 12 residues long. Looked up from germline, CDR1 is MNHEY and CDR2 is SVGEGT. The ends were cut back, 4 bases at V and 3 bases at J, with 4 bases in the middle. In nucleotides, the CDR3 is TGTGCCAGCAGTTGGCTCAATCAGCCCCAGCATTTT. Its translation is CASSWLNQPQHF.

This clonotype was picked up many times. The chain links TRBV24-1 to TRBJ2-3; unclear D gene. The CDR3 has 16 residues. The V gene's germline CDR1 is KGHDR and CDR2 SFDVKD. The V end lost 0 bases, the J end lost 4 bases, and 13 bases lay between the germline ends. This CDR3 is CATSDLPGRQADTQYF. The CDR3 DNA sequence: TGTGCCACCAGTGATTTGCCCGGCCGTCAGGCAGATACGCAGTATTTT.

V is TRBV4-1 and J is TRBJ2-3; D is possibly TRBD1 (5 bases). V was pared by 4 bases and J by 5 bases, with 13 bases between. Germline assignment: CDR1 MGHRA and CDR2 YSYEKL. The CDR3 is made up of 14 amino acids. Here the CDR3 DNA reads TGCGCCAGCAGCCGACCTAACCAGGGAGATACGCAGTATTTT. This sequence encodes CASSRPNQGDTQYF.

There are many counts of this clonotype. J is TRBJ2-4 and V is TRBV28; 11 nucleotides match TRBD1. The CDR3 is 15 residues long. Germline-derived CDR1 and CDR2 are MDHEN and SYDVKM. J lost 3 bases, V lost 6 bases, and 4 bases had no gene match. This CDR3 is CASRSGTGGKNIQYF. The CDR3 region has the DNA TGTGCCAGCAGATCCGGGACAGGGGGCAAAAACATTCAGTACTTC.

This clonotype was counted many times. The V gene is TRBV28, the J gene TRBJ2-1, with 16 positions matching TRBD2. The CDR3 extends over 13 amino acids. V gave up 5 bases and J gave up 15 bases; unmatched junction bases: 4. From germline, CDR1 is MDHEN and CDR2 SYDVKM. This chain's CDR3 is CASSGTSGRDWFF. CDR3 nucleotides: TGTGCCAGCAGTGGGACTAGCGGGAGGGATTGGTTCTTC.

This clonotype was found many times. The genes are TRBV15 and TRBJ2-7; D not certain. Trimming shortened V by 1 base and J by 0 bases, and 1 base separated the two germline ends. The CDR3 sequence is 12 residues long. Germline CDR1 and CDR2: LNHNV and YYDKDF (reference sequence). The CDR3 region is CATSRASYEQYF. The CDR3 DNA sequence: TGTGCCACCAGCAGAGCCTCCTACGAGCAGTACTTC.

The chain has TRBV7-9 and TRBJ2-7, with 8 nucleotides matching TRBD2. V lost 7 bases and J lost 4; bases outside the gene matches: 15. The CDR3 is 16 amino acids. Germline V CDR1 and CDR2: SEHNR, FQNEAQ (reference sequence). The CDR3 loop reads CASNFPREGLGYEQYF. The CDR3, as DNA: TGTGCCAGCAACTTCCCTCGGGAGGGATTGGGGTACGAGCAGTACTTC.

The rearrangement uses TRBV12-3 or TRBV12-4 and TRBJ2-7, with D perhaps TRBD2 (6 bases). The CDR3 spans 13 residues. Trimming took off 3 bases at V and 6 bases at J, with 12 bases between the two ends. CDR3 loop: CASSLSGVSEQYF. In DNA, the CDR3 is TGTGCCAGCAGTTTGTCGGGGGTGAGCGAGCAGTACTTC.

This clonotype showed up many times. V and J are TRBV19 and TRBJ1-2; D not certain. The CDR3 has 16 residues. V was trimmed by 5 bases and J by 8 bases, leaving 24 bases between them. Per the germline V gene, CDR1 is LNHDA and CDR2 is SQIVND (reference sequence). The CDR3 DNA sequence: TGTGCCAGTAGTTATTCCAACAATCTACGACTTTGGGGCTACACCTTC. It yields the protein CASSYSNNLRLWGYTF.

With regard to this clonotype: One junction end does not reproduce the germline sequence, and a read error may be involved. This sequence joins TRBV6-2 or TRBV6-3 and TRBJ2-7, with TRBD1 matching over 9 bases. The CDR3 is 13 amino acids. Germline CDR1 is MNHEY and CDR2 is SVGEGT. CDR3 in amino acids: CASSYGTGYEQCF. Here the CDR3 DNA reads TGTGCCAGCAGTTATGGGACAGGGTACGAGCAGTGCTTC.

A remark on this clonotype: A much larger clone lies one base from this, so it may be a read error. The rearrangement uses TRBV5-4 and TRBJ2-7, with 9 bases aligning to TRBD2. V lost 3 bases, J lost 0 bases, and 1 base stayed unmatched. The CDR3 covers 14 residues. Germline V CDR1 and CDR2: SGHNT, YYREEE (reference sequence). The CDR3 DNA follows: TGTGCCAGCAGCTGGACTAGCGACTCCTACGAGCAGTACTTC. Protein: CASSWTSDSYEQYF.

There are many counts of this clonotype. CDR3 in DNA: TGTGCCAGCAGCCCCGGGGGGGGGTTCGCCTACGAGCAGTACTTC. This gives the protein CASSPGGGFAYEQYF. The V and J genes are TRBV3-1 and TRBJ2-7; TRBD2 aligns across 8 bases. Germline CDR1 is LGHDT and CDR2 is YNNKEL (reference sequence). With V trimmed by 4 bases and J by 2 bases, 7 bases remained unmatched. There are 15 residues in the CDR3.

This clonotype has a count of ten or more. V usage is TRBV20-1 and J usage is TRBJ1-5; D remains ambiguous. V lost 5 bases and J lost 5, with 16 bases in between. Germline CDR1 is DFQATT and CDR2 is SNEGSKA (reference sequence). CDR3 length equals 14 residues. The CDR3 DNA reads TGCAGTGCTCATAGAGGACGAAACGATCAGCCCCAGCATTTT. Its protein product is CSAHRGRNDQPQHF.

This clonotype occurred many times. This chain uses TRBV2 with TRBJ1-4, with D perhaps matching TRBD1 (6 bases). Trimming left V 3 bases short and J 5 bases short, with 13 bases between. CDR1 and CDR2 (germline): SNHLY, FYNNEI. This CDR3 has 15 residues. The CDR3 is CASSDLTGSNEKLFF. CDR3 in DNA: TGTGCCAGCAGTGACCTGACAGGCTCCAATGAAAAACTGTTTTTT.

There are many counts of this clonotype. The CDR3 DNA sequence: TGTGCCAGCAGCTTCCCGGGACTAGCGGGAGCGGGGCAGTTCTTC. This encodes CASSFPGLAGAGQFF. The J gene is TRBJ2-1, the V gene TRBV11-2; 14 bases map to TRBD2. CDR1 and CDR2 (germline): SGHAT, FQNNGV. The CDR3 runs to 15 residues. The V and J ends lost 3 bases and 12 bases, in that order; junction bases with no gene match: 7.

This clonotype has more than one count but fewer than ten. This sequence joins TRBV20-1 and TRBJ2-1; 10 bases fit TRBD2. Losses at the gene ends were 0 bases for V and 7 bases for J; bases not matched to a gene: 3. Germline CDR1 is DFQATT and CDR2 is SNEGSKA (reference sequence). CDR3 size: 14 residues. CDR3 sequence (DNA): TGCAGTGCTAGAGATACTAGCGGGGCGAATGAGCAGTTCTTC. Translated, it gives CSARDTSGANEQFF.

This clonotype was seen at least ten times. This sequence joins TRBV19 and TRBJ1-2, with TRBD1 matching over 8 bases. In germline, CDR1 is LNHDA, CDR2 SQIVND (reference sequence). This CDR3 spans 15 amino acids. J was trimmed by 7 bases and V by 3 bases; bases with no gene match: 10. The CDR3 sequence: CASSISPDRASGYTF. The CDR3 DNA follows: TGTGCCAGTAGTATTAGCCCGGACAGGGCTTCTGGCTACACCTTC. The full variable domain, its missing parts supplied by reference TRBV19 and TRBJ1-2, is DGGITQSPKYLFRKEGQNVTLSCEQNLNHDAMYWYRQDPGQGLRLIYYSQIVNDFQKGDIAEGYSVSREKKESFPLTVTSAQKNPTAFYLCASSISPDRASGYTFGSGTRLTVV.

This clonotype came up many times. The chain recombines TRBV20-1 with TRBJ2-1; TRBD2 matches at 8 bases. The CDR3 runs to 12 residues. J lost 6 bases, V lost 7 bases, and 5 bases had no gene match. Germline CDR1 DFQATT, CDR2 SNEGSKA (reference sequence). The CDR3: CSVSGSLNEQFF. The CDR3 nucleotides are TGCAGTGTCAGCGGGAGTCTCAATGAGCAGTTCTTC.